These 10 T cell receptor beta chains originate from one sample sequenced in a study of T-cell reconstitution after alpha-beta-depleted transplantation in children. During its preparation, the TCRbeta library received unique molecular identifiers. MiXCR, applied by TCRdb to the PCR reads, yields one record per CDR3 protein. Found here are around 440,000 distinct CDR3 sequences, 15% to 20% of them singletons; the top ten hold 29%. This material consisted of PBMCs, mostly from graft donor cells, taken 360 days after TCRalphabeta/CD19-depleted stem cell transplant. Receptors were obtained from a boy in the first two years of life who had a stem cell transplant for Wiskott-Aldrich syndrome, so the T cells may come from the graft donor.

This clonotype was seen more than once but under ten times. The rearrangement links TRBV4-3 to TRBJ2-7; 10 bases align to TRBD1. Trimming at V came to 0 bases and at J to 4 bases, leaving 9 bases not matched to a gene. There are 17 residues in the CDR3. Germline CDR1 and CDR2: LGHNA and YSLEER. The CDR3, as DNA: TGCGCCAGCAGCCAAGAATCCAAAGGGGACAGGGGTTACGAGCAGTACTTC. As protein: CASSQESKGDRGYEQYF.

In this sample, this clonotype turned up a few times. The CDR3 loop reads CASSTDRGNEQYF. DNA of the CDR3: TGTGCCAGCAGCACCGACAGGGGCAACGAGCAGTACTTC. The J gene is TRBJ2-7, the V gene TRBV11-2; 8 positions match TRBD1. Germline CDR1 SGHAT, CDR2 FQNNGV. Trimming took 5 bases from V and 5 from J; bases not matched to a gene: 5. This CDR3 is built from 13 residues.

The rearrangement links TRBV11-1 to TRBJ2-3; 7 nucleotides line up with TRBD1. CDR1 and CDR2 from the germline V gene are SGHAT and FQDESV (reference sequence). This CDR3 has 13 residues. V dropped 6 bases and J dropped 2; count of bases not matched to a gene: 2. The CDR3 loop reads CASRGQLTDTQYF. The CDR3 DNA reads as TGTGCCAGCAGGGGACAGCTCACAGATACGCAGTATTTT.

The chain couples TRBV15 to TRBJ2-4; D gene ambiguous. V was cut by 0 bases and J by 15 bases, with 9 bases left in between. Germline V gene data show CDR1 as LNHNV and CDR2 as YYDKDF (reference sequence). The CDR3 is made up of 11 amino acids. The CDR3 sequence is CATSRDRQRYF. DNA of the CDR3: TGTGCCACCAGCAGAGATAGGCAGCGGTACTTC.

The table lists this clonotype with many counts. The chain couples TRBV7-8 to TRBJ2-1; D is unresolved. Germline assignment: CDR1 SGHVS and CDR2 FQNEAQ. The CDR3 is 11 amino acids. V was cut by 1 base and J by 8 bases, with 3 bases left in between. Written as DNA, the CDR3 is TGTGCCAGCAGCTTAGTATATGAGCAGTTCTTC. It encodes CASSLVYEQFF.

This clonotype has a count of ten or more. V gene TRBV2 combines with J gene TRBJ2-7; 9 nucleotides line up with TRBD1. Germline CDR1 and CDR2: SNHLY and FYNNEI. The CDR3 has 12 residues. Losses at the gene ends were 6 bases for V and 4 bases for J; bases not matched to a gene: 1. For the CDR3, the DNA is TGTGCCAGCAGCGGACAGGGGTACGAGCAGTACTTC. Translated, it gives CASSGQGYEQYF.

This clonotype showed up just a few times. The V and J genes are TRBV7-2 and TRBJ2-1; 7 nucleotides agree with TRBD2. V lost 3 bases to trimming and J lost 4 bases; unmatched junction nucleotides: 9. Germline CDR1 SGHTA, CDR2 FQGNSA. The CDR3 loop spans 16 amino acids. This chain's CDR3 is CASSLSPGTTYNEQFF. The CDR3 coding sequence is TGTGCCAGCAGCTTGAGTCCCGGGACTACGTACAATGAGCAGTTCTTC.

V is TRBV5-1 and J is TRBJ2-3, with D tentatively TRBD2 (5 bases). Trimming left V 5 bases short and J 1 base short, with 5 bases between. CDR1 and CDR2 (germline): SGHRS, YFSETQ. This CDR3 has 12 amino acids. The CDR3 sequence: CASRRGTDTQYF. CDR3 DNA sequence: TGCGCCAGCAGGCGGGGCACAGATACGCAGTATTTT.

The chain carries TRBV7-2 and TRBJ2-7; tentative D call: TRBD1 (6 bases). The V gene's germline CDR1 is SGHTA and CDR2 FQGNSA. The V gene lost 1 base and the J gene lost 4 bases, with 14 bases spanning the gap. The CDR3 has 15 amino acids. In DNA form, the CDR3 reads TGTGCCAGCAGCTTAGTCGGAACAGGGTCGTACGAGCAGTACTTC. Translated, it gives CASSLVGTGSYEQYF.

This clonotype has more than one count but fewer than ten. This chain uses TRBV12-3 or TRBV12-4 with TRBJ1-3; the D is unclear. The germline V and J ends were trimmed by 11 bases and 7 bases, with 21 bases remaining between them. The CDR3 is 14 amino acids. CDR3 loop: CASLRRSLRNTIYF. The DNA of the CDR3 is TGTGCCTCCCTTCGTAGGTCATTACGGAACACCATATATTTT.